This T cell receptor beta chain originates from a study of T cells expressing NK-cell markers. The CDR3 runs 15 residues. Germline V gives CDR1 LGHNA, CDR2 YNFKEQ. With the 5' RACE reads reprocessed, TCRdb shows one record per CDR3 protein and no DNA. Here the sample table reports tens of thousands of distinct CDR3 sequences. Sequenced: blood T cells: a sorted CD56 or NKG2C T cell subset, CD4+ or CD8+ T cells, or bulk PBMC T cells (not recorded which). The source of this sequence is a woman aged 18-70 years in good health. The gene calls are TRBV4-2 and TRBJ2-1; the D gene TCRdb calls, TRBD2, cannot be checked with no DNA. The CDR3 spells CASSQDGGRGNEQFF.